The clone carrying this T cell receptor beta chain was seen a few times. The target antigen is unknown. The length of the CDR3 is 13 residues. V lost 7 bases and J lost 9, with 13 bases in between. The germline V gene encodes CDR1 MNHNS and CDR2 SASEGT. Time point described: newly diagnosed GD, antithyroid drugs for less than 3 months. Generation of the TCR library employed RNA extracted from PBMCs. This record belongs to a study of regulatory T cells in long-lasting Graves disease. Findings and limits, study-wide: New patients shared fewer public clonotypes (approximately 970) than persistent patients did (more than 2,500).

Arm-PCR of CDR3 regions and iRepertoire HTBI primers were the basis on which TCR beta libraries were built. MiXCR was run by TCRdb on the multiplex PCR reads, yielding one entry per CDR3 protein. The table records 500,000 to 700,000 distinct CDR3 sequences, 15% to 20% of them present only once. These sequences were also reported in another study, on T cells in Graves' hyperthyroidism and ophthalmopathy. That work adds: HTBI primers were used for first-round RT-PCR of the TCR CDR3.

V gene TRBV6-1 combines with J gene TRBJ1-6, with D possibly being TRBD1 (6 bases). Sample: peripheral blood mononuclear cells (PBMCs), taken at new diagnosis, from a patient treated with antithyroid drugs. The sequence was obtained from a woman between 25 and 40 years old with Graves disease. The CDR3 region is CASNDRQSSPLHF. The CDR3 bases are TGTGCCAGCAATGACAGGCAAAGTTCACCCCTCCACTTT.